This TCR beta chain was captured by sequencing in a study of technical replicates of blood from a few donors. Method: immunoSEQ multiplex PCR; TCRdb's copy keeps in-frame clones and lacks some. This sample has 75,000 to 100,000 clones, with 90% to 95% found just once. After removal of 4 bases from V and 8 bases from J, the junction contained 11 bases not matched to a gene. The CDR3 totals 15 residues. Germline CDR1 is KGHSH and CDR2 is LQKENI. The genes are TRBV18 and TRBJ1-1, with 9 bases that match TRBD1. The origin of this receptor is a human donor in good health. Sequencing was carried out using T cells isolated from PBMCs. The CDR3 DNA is TGTGCCAGCTCACTAGCCGGGACAGGGTTTATCGAAGCTTTCTTT. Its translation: CASSLAGTGFIEAFF. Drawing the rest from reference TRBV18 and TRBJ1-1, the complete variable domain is NAGVMQNPRHLVRRRGQEARLRCSPMKGHSHVYWYRQLPEEGLKFMVYLQKENIIDESGMPKERFSAEFPKEGPSILRIQQVVRGDSAAYFCASSLAGTGFIEAFFGQGTRLTVV.